This T cell receptor (beta chain) was observed in a study of identifying expanded T cells in peripheral blood. This CDR3 spans 14 amino acids. Germline V gives CDR1 WNHNN, CDR2 SYGVQD (reference sequence). V dropped 3 bases and J dropped 4 bases, with 10 bases sitting between them. Points on this clone: Antigen specificity is unknown.

Profiled with immunoSEQ multiplex PCR; TCRdb holds only in-frame clones, not every one. The sample has some 130,000 clones, 75% to 90% seen once; the top ten hold 7.5% to 8.5%. Whole-study findings and limits: Clone count variance between roughly two-week samples rose with total template count. Over about two and four weeks, about 17 and 20 clones changed, versus 1.2 between replicates.

The sample taken for sequencing was blood. This TCR was sampled from a person between 18 and 70 years old in good health. The chain recombines TRBV10-1 with TRBJ1-5; the D gene is possibly TRBD1 (6 bases). The CDR3 DNA follows: TGCGCCAGCAGTGACGGGACAACAAATCAGCCCCAGCATTTT. It encodes CASSDGTTNQPQHF.